The entry below describes one T cell receptor beta chain. The antigen is not known. Positively selected for CCR7, the CD45RO-negative cells used as naive CD8 cells excluded terminally differentiated effector memory CD45RA+ cells. Recent vaccinations or acute infections were absent in the healthy HIV-negative adult donors. The CDR3 is 17 residues long. This sample was taken from a study of shared clonotypes between healthy human individuals. Study-wide findings and caveats: A generally larger estimated richness was seen in naive subsets than in memory subsets. Several donors shared 4.5% to 6.5% of their naive CD4 clonotypes.

Libraries were prepared by immunoSEQ multiplex PCR; TCRdb keeps only in-frame clonotypes and omits some of them. The sample carries about 2.1 million clones, 85% to 95% recorded once. The chain joins TRBV12-1 to TRBJ2-6. TRBV12-1 is described as a pseudogene. This clonotype originated in a man between 18 and 35 years old in good health. Some clones in this sample may be carry-over from other donors' samples. Specimen: naive CD8+ T cells from PBMCs. The chain's CDR3 is CASSCRDGDSGANVLTF. In DNA, the CDR3 is TGTGCCAGCAGCTGCCGGGACGGCGACTCTGGGGCCAACGTCCTGACTTTC.